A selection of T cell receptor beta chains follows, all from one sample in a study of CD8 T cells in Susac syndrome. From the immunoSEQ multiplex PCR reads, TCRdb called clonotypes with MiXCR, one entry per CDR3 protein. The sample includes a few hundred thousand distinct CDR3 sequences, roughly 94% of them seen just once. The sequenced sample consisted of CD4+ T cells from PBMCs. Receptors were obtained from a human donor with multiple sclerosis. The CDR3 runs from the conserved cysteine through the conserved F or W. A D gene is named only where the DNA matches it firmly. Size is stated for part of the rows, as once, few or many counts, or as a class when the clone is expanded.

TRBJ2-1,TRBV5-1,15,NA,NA,CASSLNAGGHNEQFF,TGCGCCAGCAGCCTCAATGCCGGGGGGCACAATGAGCAGTTCTTC
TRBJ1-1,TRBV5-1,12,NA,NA,CASSLARGEAFF,TGCGCCAGCAGCTTGGCAAGGGGGGAAGCTTTCTTT
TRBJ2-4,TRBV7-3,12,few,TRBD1,CASSFGQGIQYF,TGTGCCAGCAGCTTCGGACAGGGTATTCAGTACTTC
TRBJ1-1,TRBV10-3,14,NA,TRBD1,CAIRTLTGGTEAFF,TGTGCCATCAGGACACTTACAGGGGGCACTGAAGCTTTCTTT
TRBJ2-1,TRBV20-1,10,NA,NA,CSARFNEQFF,TGCAGTGCTAGATTCAATGAGCAGTTCTTC
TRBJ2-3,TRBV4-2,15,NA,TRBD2,CASSHGREGTDTQYF,TGTGCCAGCAGCCACGGGCGGGAGGGGACAGATACGCAGTATTTT
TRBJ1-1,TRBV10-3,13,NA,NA,CAISVVRNTEAFF,TGTGCCATCAGCGTAGTCAGGAACACTGAAGCTTTCTTT
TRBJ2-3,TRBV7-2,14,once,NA,CASSLRQSTDTQYF,TGTGCCAGCAGCCTACGACAGAGCACAGATACGCAGTATTTT
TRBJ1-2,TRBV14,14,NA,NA,CASSPPGGHYGYTF,TGTGCCAGCAGCCCTCCGGGGGGTCACTATGGCTACACCTTC
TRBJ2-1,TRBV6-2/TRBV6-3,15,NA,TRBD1,CASIRTGPNLNEQFF,TGTGCCAGCATCAGGACAGGGCCCAATTTGAATGAGCAGTTCTTC
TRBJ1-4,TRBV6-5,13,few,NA,CASSWQVGEKLFF,TGTGCCAGCAGTTGGCAGGTTGGGGAAAAACTGTTTTTT
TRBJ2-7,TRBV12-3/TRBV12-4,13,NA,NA,CASSPILASEQYF,TGTGCCAGCAGTCCCATTCTAGCTTCCGAGCAGTACTTC
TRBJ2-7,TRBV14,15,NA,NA,CASSQVWGAGYEQYF,TGTGCCAGCAGCCAAGTTTGGGGGGCGGGCTACGAGCAGTACTTC
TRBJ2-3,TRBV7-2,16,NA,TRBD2,CASSWGPSGVRDTQYF,TGTGCCAGCAGCTGGGGCCCTAGCGGAGTGCGTGATACGCAGTATTTT
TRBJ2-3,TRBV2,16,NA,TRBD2,CASSDPPSGAGDTQYF,TGTGCCAGCAGTGACCCTCCTAGCGGGGCTGGAGATACGCAGTATTTT
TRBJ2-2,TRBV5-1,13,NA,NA,CASKLGNTGELFF,TGCGCCAGCAAGTTAGGAAACACCGGGGAGCTGTTTTTT
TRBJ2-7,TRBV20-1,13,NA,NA,CSARKVSGYEQYF,TGCAGTGCTAGAAAGGTGTCGGGGTACGAGCAGTACTTC
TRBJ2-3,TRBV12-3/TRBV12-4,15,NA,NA,CASSADNRVADTQYF,TGTGCCAGCAGTGCCGATAACAGGGTCGCAGATACGCAGTATTTT
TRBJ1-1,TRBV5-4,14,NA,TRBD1,CASSPERQGPEAFF,TGTGCCAGCAGCCCGGAAAGACAGGGACCTGAAGCTTTCTTT
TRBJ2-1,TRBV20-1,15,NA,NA,CSARFLAHSYNEQFF,TGCAGTGCTAGATTCCTAGCGCACTCCTACAATGAGCAGTTCTTC
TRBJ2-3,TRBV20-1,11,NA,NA,CSAGGLNNGYF,TGCAGTGCGGGGGGCCTCAACAATGGGTATTTT
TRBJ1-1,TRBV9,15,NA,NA,CASSVGNRRGTEAFF,TGTGCCAGCAGCGTGGGCAACCGGAGAGGGACTGAAGCTTTCTTT